This T cell receptor (beta chain) was observed in a study of cytomegalovirus exposure and HLA in healthy donors. PCR involved 60 Vbeta and 13 Jbeta primers. Assay: immunoSEQ multiplex PCR; the TCRdb copy retains only in-frame clones and omits some. The profile shows around 170,000 clones, over 80% of them singletons. Trimming took 2 bases from V and 5 from J; bases not matched to a gene: 7. The CDR3 covers 14 residues. Germline CDR1 is GTSNPN and CDR2 is SVGIG (reference sequence). The sample comprised PBMCs. The genes are TRBV30 and TRBJ1-1; 8 bases map to TRBD1. This clonotype was sampled from a girl aged 5-17 years in good health and CMV-seropositive. For the CDR3, the DNA is TGTGCCTGGAGTCACCCAGGGGGCGCGACTGAAGCTTTCTTT. Translated: CAWSHPGGATEAFF.